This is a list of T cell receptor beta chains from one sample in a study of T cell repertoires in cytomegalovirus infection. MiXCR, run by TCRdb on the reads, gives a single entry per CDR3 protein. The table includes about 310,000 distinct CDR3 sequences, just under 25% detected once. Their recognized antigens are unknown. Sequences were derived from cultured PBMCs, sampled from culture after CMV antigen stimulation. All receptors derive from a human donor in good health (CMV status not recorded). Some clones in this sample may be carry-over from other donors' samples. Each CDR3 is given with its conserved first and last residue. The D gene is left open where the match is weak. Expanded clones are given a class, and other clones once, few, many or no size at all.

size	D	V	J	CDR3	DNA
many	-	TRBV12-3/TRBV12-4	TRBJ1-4	CASSLAGTEKLFF	TGTGCCAGCAGCCTGGCAGGGACGGAAAAACTGTTTTTT
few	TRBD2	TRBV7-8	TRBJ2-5	CASSLLPPASGVETQYF	TGTGCCAGCAGCTTATTACCCCCCGCTAGCGGGGTAGAGACCCAGTACTTC
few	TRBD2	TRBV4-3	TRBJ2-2	CASSQAASGISRYTGELFF	TGCGCCAGCAGCCAAGCCGCTAGCGGGATCTCTCGATACACCGGGGAGCTGTTTTTT
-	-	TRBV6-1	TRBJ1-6	CASSSQGTGVSPLHF	TGTGCCAGCAGTTCTCAGGGGACCGGCGTTTCACCCCTCCACTTT
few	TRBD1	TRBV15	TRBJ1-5	CATSSEPGQGARQPQHF	TGTGCCACCAGCAGTGAACCGGGACAGGGGGCAAGACAGCCCCAGCATTTT
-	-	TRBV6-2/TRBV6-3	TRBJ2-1	CASSDLLAGLFYNEQFF	TGTGCCAGCAGCGACCTCCTGGCGGGTCTCTTCTACAATGAGCAGTTCTTC
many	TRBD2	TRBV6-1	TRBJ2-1	CASSDFLSGGRPDEQFF	TGTGCCAGCAGTGATTTTTTGAGTGGCGGGAGACCCGATGAGCAGTTCTTC
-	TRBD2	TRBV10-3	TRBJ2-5	CAISVLAGAETQYF	TGTGCCATCAGTGTGCTAGCGGGAGCAGAGACCCAGTACTTC
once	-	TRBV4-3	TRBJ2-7	CASSHAGGYEQYF	TGCGCCAGCAGCCACGCCGGCGGGTACGAGCAGTACTTC
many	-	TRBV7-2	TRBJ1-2	CASSLGGLYGYTF	TGTGCCAGCAGCTTAGGAGGTTTATACGGCTACACCTTC
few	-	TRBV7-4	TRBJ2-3	CASSSPGTDTDTQYF	TGTGCCAGCAGCTCTCCCGGGACGGACACAGATACGCAGTATTTT
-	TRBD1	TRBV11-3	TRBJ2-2	CASSFYGDRNTGELFF	TGTGCCAGCAGCTTCTATGGGGACAGAAACACCGGGGAGCTGTTTTTT
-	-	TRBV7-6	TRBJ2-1	CASSLKPGSYNEQFF	TGTGCCAGCAGCTTAAAACCAGGGTCGTACAATGAGCAGTTCTTC
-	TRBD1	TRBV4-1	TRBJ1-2	CASSHVGGDGYTF	TGTGCCAGCAGCCATGTAGGGGGCGATGGCTACACCTTC
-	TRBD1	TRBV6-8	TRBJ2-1	CASRENSGTGVNEQFF	TGTGCCAGCAGGGAAAACTCCGGGACAGGGGTCAATGAGCAGTTCTTC
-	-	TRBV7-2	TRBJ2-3	CANSPYREDTQYF	TGTGCCAACAGCCCGTACAGGGAAGATACGCAGTATTTT
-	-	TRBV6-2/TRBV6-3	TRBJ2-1	CASRHTGGAQFF	TGTGCCAGCAGACACACCGGAGGGGCGCAGTTCTTC
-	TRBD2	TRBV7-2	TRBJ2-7	CASSSGLSGTYEQYF	TGTGCCAGCAGCTCTGGACTTAGCGGGACATACGAGCAGTACTTC
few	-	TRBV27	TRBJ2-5	CASKGSGEETQYF	TGTGCCAGCAAGGGGTCAGGGGAAGAGACCCAGTACTTC
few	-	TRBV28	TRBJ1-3	CASSPRTVAGNTIYF	TGTGCCAGCAGTCCCCGGACGGTCGCGGGAAACACCATATATTTT
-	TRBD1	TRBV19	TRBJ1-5	CASSGIGGYQPQHF	TGTGCCAGTAGCGGGATAGGGGGCTATCAGCCCCAGCATTTT
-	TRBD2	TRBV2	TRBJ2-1	CAGAGTSGSNEQFF	TGTGCTGGAGCCGGGACTAGCGGGAGCAATGAGCAGTTCTTC
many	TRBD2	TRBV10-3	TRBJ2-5	CAISAVGLAGDQYF	TGTGCCATCAGTGCCGTTGGGCTAGCGGGCGATCAGTACTTC
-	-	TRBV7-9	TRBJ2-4	CASSPLRGWGKNIQYF	TGTGCCAGCAGCCCCCTCCGGGGCTGGGGCAAAAACATTCAGTACTTC
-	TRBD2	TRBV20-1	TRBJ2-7	CSARPLAGSFYEQYF	TGCAGTGCTAGACCTCTAGCGGGATCTTTCTACGAGCAGTACTTC
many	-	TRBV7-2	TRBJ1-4	CASSLVRGGGEKLFF	TGTGCCAGCAGCTTAGTACGGGGAGGAGGTGAAAAACTGTTTTTT
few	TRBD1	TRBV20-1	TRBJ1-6	CSASGTGNSPLHF	TGCAGTGCTTCCGGGACAGGGAATTCACCCCTCCACTTT
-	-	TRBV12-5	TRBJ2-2	CASGSQRRNTGELFF	TGTGCTAGTGGTTCACAGCGGAGGAACACCGGGGAGCTGTTTTTT
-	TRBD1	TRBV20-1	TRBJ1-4	CSASPRDRAEKLFF	TGCAGTGCTAGTCCCCGGGACAGGGCTGAAAAACTGTTTTTT
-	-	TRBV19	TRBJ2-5	CASSIQKGETQYF	TGTGCCAGTAGTATTCAAAAGGGGGAGACCCAGTACTTC
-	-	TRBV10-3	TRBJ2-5	CAIGLRVQETQYF	TGTGCCATCGGGCTGCGGGTCCAAGAGACCCAGTACTTC
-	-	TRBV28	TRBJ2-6	CASSPISSGANVLTF	TGTGCCAGCAGTCCAATTTCCTCTGGGGCCAACGTCCTGACTTTC